Sequencing of this T cell receptor (beta chain) was carried out in a study of cytomegalovirus exposure and HLA in healthy donors. The study, taken as a whole, reports: Cytomegalovirus association was assigned to approximately 160 TCR beta chains.

For this clone: Its target is not known. The same CDR3 also results from other DNA sequences found in this sample.

The study ran its PCR with 60 Vbeta and 13 Jbeta primers. The data were produced by immunoSEQ multiplex PCR, yet TCRdb's version contains in-frame clones alone and is incomplete. There are 160,000 or so clones in the sample; around 80% occur only once, and 0.69% lies in the top ten. The CDR3 is 11 amino acids. Germline V gene data show CDR1 as DFQATT and CDR2 as SNEGSKA (reference sequence). V was pared by 6 bases and J by 4 bases, with 10 bases between. Sample: PBMCs. The chain joins TRBV20-1 to TRBJ2-7; possibly TRBD2 for D (5 bases). This sequence originates from a woman between 40 and 55 years old in good health and CMV-seronegative. CDR3 protein: CSAPRGYEQYF. The DNA for the CDR3 is TGCAGTGCCCCCAGAGGGTACGAGCAGTACTTC.